This T cell receptor beta chain is from a study of T cells in localized non-small cell lung cancer. Broader study findings: Median roughly 57 top-100 tumor clones were shared with paired adjacent lung. Uninvolved adjacent lung showed the highest T cell clonality, exceeding tumor.

Sequencing used immunoSEQ multiplex PCR; TCRdb keeps in-frame clones, though not all of them. The sample has some 2,600 clones; roughly 17% are singletons. Per the germline V gene, CDR1 is MNHGY and CDR2 is SAAAGT. The CDR3 loop spans 13 amino acids. J gave up 7 bases and V 2 bases, and 4 bases lay outside the gene matches. Worth noting for this clone: Its antigen is not identified.

This TCR was recovered from a woman aged 35 to 75 with stage II lung adenocarcinoma. Sequencing was performed on lung tumor tissue, taken before any cancer treatment. This chain links TRBV6-8 with TRBJ1-1, with 7 positions matching TRBD1. The CDR3 region has the DNA TGTGCCAGCAGTTACCGATCAGGGGGTGAAGCTTTCTTT. Translated, it gives CASSYRSGGEAFF.